Listed below are T cell receptor beta chains from one sample, sequenced in a study of OX40 agonist ivuxolimab in advanced cancers. Only in-frame clones appear in the TCRdb table, and some are missing; sequencing was by immunoSEQ multiplex PCR. The table has tens of thousands of clones, approximately 92% seen once. This sample comprised CD4+ or CD8+ T cells sorted from blood, obtained in a trial of the OX40 agonist ivuxolimab. These receptors all come from an adult with an advanced solid tumor such as melanoma, head and neck, liver or kidney cancer. Both conserved end residues are part of each CDR3.

j_call v_call cdr3_aa
. TRBV4-1 CASSQGDGGWAYEQYF
TRBJ2-7 TRBV6-6 CASSYQGPPSYEQYF
TRBJ1-1 TRBV7-6 CASSLTTGPNTEAFF
TRBJ2-2 TRBV11-2 CASSALLETGELFF
TRBJ1-5 TRBV5-6 CASSLVGDQPQHF
TRBJ2-7 TRBV2 CASKAQSSSYEQYF
TRBJ1-2 TRBV6-5 CASSGLQGGGYTF
TRBJ2-1 TRBV7-3 CASSLTGSGDEQFF
TRBJ2-1 TRBV10-1 CASSENGTSGAPLYNEQFF
TRBJ2-1 TRBV7-9 CASLYGRGLDEQFF
TRBJ2-7 TRBV4-3 CASSPGRTVYEQYF
TRBJ2-6 TRBV4-1 CASSTGLGGANVLTF
TRBJ1-3 TRBV12-2 CASRPWGWSSGNTIYF
TRBJ2-4 TRBV11-2 CASSLNRLAKNIQYF
TRBJ1-1 TRBV10-1 CASSEAENTEAFF
TRBJ2-7 TRBV12-5 CASGKTGEFSYEQYF
TRBJ2-7 TRBV2 CASRPWHDEQYF
TRBJ2-7 TRBV5-1 CASFPRDGSYEQYF
TRBJ2-1 TRBV29-1 CSGRDRSYNEQFF
TRBJ2-3 TRBV2 CASSSLGGETDTQYF
TRBJ2-7 TRBV7-7 CASSPGTGLTYEQYF
TRBJ2-2 TRBV5-6 CASSLTGDPRELFF
TRBJ2-5 TRBV11-2 CASSLPWTGGYQETQYF
TRBJ2-2 TRBV7-3 CASSLLAENTGELFF
TRBJ2-7 TRBV27 CASSYGTSSYEQYF
TRBJ2-7 TRBV19 CASSMGLAGGTNYEQYF
TRBJ1-5 TRBV28 CASSLRQSNQPQHF
TRBJ2-3 TRBV4-1 CASSQRVWGGQTDTQYF
TRBJ1-2 TRBV6-4 CASSETAIGANYGYTF
TRBJ2-7 TRBV5-6 CASRPQDRGREQYF
TRBJ1-5 TRBV5-5 CASSFGQGLGQPQHF
TRBJ1-5 TRBV6-8 CASSPVRGRFCSNQPQHF
TRBJ2-5 TRBV7-9 CASSSPIAGEQETQYF
TRBJ1-1 TRBV6-5 CASSTYGTVTAEAFF
TRBJ1-1 TRBV10-1 CASSEFLPNLDTEAFF
TRBJ2-2 TRBV14 CASSQEAGSINTGELFF
TRBJ1-1 TRBV27 CASSWGASNTEAFF
. TRBV7-8 CASSFRSRSYEQYF
TRBJ1-4 TRBV10-2 CASSDPGQGNEKLFF
TRBJ2-1 TRBV7-6 CASSLFTGTSGGAFEQFF
TRBJ2-2 TRBV7-7 CASSSGQGLTGELFF
TRBJ1-5 TRBV19 CASSTYQPQHF
TRBJ2-2 TRBV5-5 CASSWTGYTGELFF
TRBJ2-7 TRBV4-1 CASSQGRDYYEQYF
TRBJ2-1 TRBV11-3 CASSLNRGFHNEQFF
TRBJ1-5 TRBV10-3 CAISESRGSNQPQHF
TRBJ2-1 TRBV7-6 CASSLFLRTYNEQFF
TRBJ2-4 TRBV19 CASMRGTGGEGVKNIQYF
TRBJ2-5 TRBV5-1 CASSPGRGGAETQYF
TRBJ1-1 TRBV7-9 CASSSDGTGNTEAFF
TRBJ2-5 TRBV5-6 CASSPFPFVWEETQYF
TRBJ1-3 TRBV16 CASSQSGTPNTIYF
TRBJ2-7 TRBV12-5 CASGLAPGYEQYF
TRBJ1-1 TRBV9 CASSVQGAKTEAFF
TRBJ2-1 TRBV4-1 CASSQEGPGSYNEQFF
TRBJ1-1 TRBV13 CASSSPSREAFF
TRBJ2-7 TRBV4-1 CASSHASGSYEQYF
TRBJ2-7 TRBV29-1 CSVGETGALLEQYF